A single sample is the source of the 4 T cell receptor beta chains below, sequenced in a study of OX40 agonist ivuxolimab in advanced cancers. Generated by immunoSEQ multiplex PCR, the TCRdb table keeps only in-frame clones and is missing some. The sample contains 55,000 to 80,000 clones, approximately 80% of which appear only once. The sequencing here drew on CD4+ or CD8+ T cells sorted from blood, taken in a trial of the OX40 agonist ivuxolimab. The source is an adult with an advanced solid tumor such as melanoma, head and neck, liver or kidney cancer.

The chain couples TRBV6-5 to TRBJ2-5; tentatively, D is TRBD2 (5 bases). CDR3 length equals 16 residues. The V gene lost 0 bases and the J gene lost 4 bases, with 15 bases spanning the gap. Looked up from germline, CDR1 is MNHEY and CDR2 is SVGAGI. The CDR3 region is CASSYSGGQVGETQYF. DNA for the CDR3: TGTGCCAGCAGTTACTCTGGCGGGCAGGTAGGAGAGACCCAGTACTTC.

The chain couples TRBV11-1 to TRBJ1-1; D perhaps matches TRBD1 (6 bases). Germline V CDR1 and CDR2: SGHAT, FQDESV (reference sequence). V was shortened by 9 bases and J by 0 bases, with 11 bases between the two germline ends. The CDR3 loop spans 13 amino acids. For the CDR3, the DNA is TGTGCCAGTGGGACACCTTTGAACACTGAAGCTTTCTTT. Protein product: CASGTPLNTEAFF.

This sequence joins TRBV21-1 and TRBJ2-7. TRBV21-1 is a pseudogene locus. The CDR3 length is 13 residues. CDR3 in amino acids: CASSKGLSNWQYF. The CDR3 region has the DNA TGTGCCAGCAGCAAGGGGTTATCTAATTGGCAGTACTTC.

V gene TRBV21-1 combines with J gene TRBJ2-2; the D segment call TRBD2 is taken from the table without a DNA check. TRBV21-1 is shown as a pseudogene. This CDR3 is 14 amino acids long. In DNA, the CDR3 is TGTGCCAGCAGCAACAGCGGGAGTAGCTGGGAGCTGTTTTTT. Translated, it gives CASSNSGSSWELFF.